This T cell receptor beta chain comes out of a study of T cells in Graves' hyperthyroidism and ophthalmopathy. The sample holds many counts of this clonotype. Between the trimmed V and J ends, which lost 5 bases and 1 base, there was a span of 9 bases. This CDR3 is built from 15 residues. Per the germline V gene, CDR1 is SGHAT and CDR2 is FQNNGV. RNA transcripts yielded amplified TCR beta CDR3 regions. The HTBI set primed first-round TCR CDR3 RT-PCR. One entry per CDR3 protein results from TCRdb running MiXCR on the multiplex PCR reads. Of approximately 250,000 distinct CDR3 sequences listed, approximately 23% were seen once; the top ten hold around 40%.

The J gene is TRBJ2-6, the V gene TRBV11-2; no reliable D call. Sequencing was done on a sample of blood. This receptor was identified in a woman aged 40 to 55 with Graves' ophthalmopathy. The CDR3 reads CASSRIESGANVLTF. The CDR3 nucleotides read TGTGCCAGCAGCCGTATCGAGTCTGGGGCCAACGTCCTGACTTTC.